The 17 T cell receptor beta chains below all came from one sample that was sequenced in a study of cytomegalovirus exposure and HLA in healthy donors. Amplification used 60 Vbeta primers and 13 Jbeta primers. Profiled with immunoSEQ multiplex PCR; TCRdb holds only in-frame clones, not every one. The data contain over 150,000 clones, roughly 80% of them seen just once; the ten biggest clones take up approximately 4%. The specimen sequenced was PBMCs. Source of these receptors: a woman aged 40-49 years in good health and CMV-seronegative.

The chain has TRBV11-3 and TRBJ1-1; 10 bases are a match to TRBD1. Germline assignment: CDR1 SGHNT and CDR2 YENEEA. V gave up 5 bases and J gave up 4 bases; unmatched junction bases: 7. The CDR3 is 15 amino acids. Written as DNA, the CDR3 is TGTGCCAGCAGCCGCTCGGGACAGGGGCTCACTGAAGCTTTCTTT. Protein product: CASSRSGQGLTEAFF.

The chain employs TRBV11-2 and TRBJ2-7; D gene uncertain. The length of the CDR3 is 14 residues. Trimming left V 0 bases short and J 5 bases short, with 11 bases between. Looked up from germline, CDR1 is SGHAT and CDR2 is FQNNGV. This chain's CDR3 is CASSLESSPNEQYF. Written as DNA, the CDR3 is TGTGCCAGCAGCTTAGAAAGTAGTCCCAACGAGCAGTACTTC.

In its sample, this clone was seen a few times. DNA of the CDR3: TGTGCCAGCAGAACCGGGACTAGGACCTACGAGCAGTACTTC. This encodes CASRTGTRTYEQYF. The J gene is TRBJ2-7, the V gene TRBV6-5; 8 positions match TRBD2. Germline V CDR1 and CDR2: MNHEY, SVGAGI. V trimming: 6 bases; J trimming: 2 bases; junction bases outside the gene matches: 6. This CDR3 contains 14 residues.

The rearrangement joins TRBV10-3 to TRBJ1-5, with a weak D call TRBD1 (5 bases). Germline CDR1 reads ENHRY; CDR2 reads SYGVKD. V shed 3 bases and J shed 2 bases, with 17 bases lying between them. This CDR3 is 17 amino acids long. Here the CDR3 DNA reads TGTGCCATCAGTGACCACCCTGCAGGGATTGGCAATCAGCCCCAGCATTTT. As protein: CAISDHPAGIGNQPQHF.

The rearrangement links TRBV7-9 to TRBJ1-2; 7 nucleotides line up with TRBD1. J gave up 6 bases and V 1 base, and 5 bases lay outside the gene matches. In germline, CDR1 is SEHNR, CDR2 FQNEAQ (reference sequence). This CDR3 contains 14 residues. CDR3 DNA: TGTGCCAGCAGCTTAGAGGAGGGGGCACATGGCTACACCTTC. Translated, it gives CASSLEEGAHGYTF.

This chain joins TRBV6-5 and TRBJ1-6, with 7 nucleotides matching TRBD1. The junction had 8 bases not matched to a gene; V was cut back by 5 bases and J by 7 bases. Germline CDR1 MNHEY, CDR2 SVGAGI. The CDR3 is made up of 15 amino acids. The CDR3 region is CASSSRDRLNSPLHF. CDR3 DNA: TGTGCCAGCAGTAGCCGGGACAGATTGAATTCACCCCTCCACTTT.

The J gene is TRBJ2-4, the V gene TRBV10-2; 9 bases agree with TRBD1. The V gene's germline CDR1 is WSHSY and CDR2 SAAADI. J lost 14 bases, V lost 2 bases, and 7 bases had no gene match. The CDR3 loop spans 13 amino acids. CDR3 in amino acids: CASSEAAGTGKYF. CDR3 DNA sequence: TGCGCCAGCAGTGAGGCCGCCGGGACAGGGAAGTACTTC.

The rearrangement uses TRBV7-9 and TRBJ1-1, with 9 bases fitting TRBD1. The CDR3 loop spans 15 amino acids. From germline, CDR1 is SEHNR and CDR2 FQNEAQ (reference sequence). The V segment lost 5 bases and the J segment 6 bases; nucleotides outside the gene matches: 10. The chain's CDR3 is CASSPRPGQGAEAFF. The CDR3 nucleotides read TGTGCCAGCAGCCCCCGCCCGGGACAGGGAGCTGAAGCTTTCTTT.

This clone was counted once. The CDR3 protein is CASSPTSGRASYEQYF. The CDR3, as DNA: TGTGCCAGCAGCCCGACTAGCGGGAGGGCCTCCTACGAGCAGTACTTC. The gene calls are TRBV7-9 and TRBJ2-7; 14 bases align to TRBD2. In germline, CDR1 is SEHNR, CDR2 FQNEAQ (reference sequence). CDR3 length: 16 amino acids. J lost 0 bases, V lost 5 bases, and 3 bases had no gene match.

This chain connects TRBV18 to TRBJ2-7, with 8 bases fitting TRBD2. CDR3 length: 15 residues. Germline V gene lookup returns CDR1 KGHSH and CDR2 LQKENI. V was clipped by 2 bases and J by 4 bases; unmatched bases: 7. The CDR3 spells CASSPGSGGWYEQYF. The DNA of the CDR3 is TGTGCCAGCTCACCAGGGAGCGGGGGATGGTACGAGCAGTACTTC.

V and J are TRBV7-2 and TRBJ2-1; D perhaps matches TRBD2 (6 bases). Germline assignment: CDR1 SGHTA and CDR2 FQGNSA. The CDR3 is made up of 13 amino acids. Between the trimmed V and J ends, which lost 4 bases and 5 bases, there was a span of 9 bases. Written as DNA, the CDR3 is TGTGCCAGCAGCTCTCGGGGGAACAATGAGCAGTTCTTC. It translates to CASSSRGNNEQFF.

The CDR3 sequence: CASSFPGRRETF. The CDR3, as DNA: TGTGCCAGCAGCTTCCCGGGGAGAAGGGAAACCTTC. The chain has TRBV7-2 and TRBJ1-2, with D unclear. V lost 3 bases to trimming and J lost 14 bases, with 16 bases between them. This CDR3 region has 12 residues. Germline V gene sequence: CDR1 SGHTA, CDR2 FQGNSA.

The V gene is TRBV30, the J gene TRBJ2-3; 13 bases match TRBD2. Germline V gene sequence: CDR1 GTSNPN, CDR2 SVGIG (reference sequence). The CDR3 consists of 17 residues. Trimming removed 6 bases from V and 3 bases from J; junction bases left unmatched: 12. CDR3 nucleotide sequence: TGTGCCTGCCCTGGGAGGACTAGCGGGAGTCTGACAGATACGCAGTATTTT. It specifies CACPGRTSGSLTDTQYF.

J is TRBJ2-1 and V is TRBV28; TRBD1 matches at 8 bases. The junction had 8 bases not matched to a gene; V was cut back by 4 bases and J by 12 bases. Germline V gene lookup returns CDR1 MDHEN and CDR2 SYDVKM. There are 13 residues in the CDR3. The CDR3 DNA is TGTGCCAGCAGTTCCCAACCCGGGACAGGGCAGTTCTTC. Residues: CASSSQPGTGQFF. The variable domain in full, with the rest retrieved from reference TRBV28 and TRBJ2-1, is DVKVTQSSRYLVKRTGEKVFLECVQDMDHENMFWYRQDPGLGLRLIYFSYDVKMKEKGDIPEGYSVSREKKERFSLILESASTNQTSMYLCASSSQPGTGQFFGPGTRLTVL.

V and J are TRBV7-9 and TRBJ2-6; no reliable D call. Germline CDR1 SEHNR, CDR2 FQNEAQ (reference sequence). Trimming left V 0 bases short and J 4 bases short, with 7 bases between. The CDR3 runs 15 residues. CDR3 sequence (DNA): TGTGCCAGCAGCTTAGCCCGGGTGGGGGCCAACGTCCTGACTTTC. It yields the protein CASSLARVGANVLTF. Filled out from reference TRBV7-9 and TRBJ2-6, the complete variable domain reads DTGVSQNPRHKITKRGQNVTFRCDPISEHNRLYWYRQTLGQGPEFLTYFQNEAQLEKSRLLSDRFSAERPKGSFSTLEIQRTEQGDSAMYLCASSLARVGANVLTFGAGSRLTVL.

The rearrangement links TRBV28 to TRBJ2-5, with 10 bases lining up with TRBD1. The CDR3 spans 14 residues. The J segment lost 4 bases and the V segment lost 5 bases, leaving 4 bases of the junction unmatched. Germline CDR1 and CDR2: MDHEN and SYDVKM. In DNA form, the CDR3 reads TGTGCCAGCAGTCTGACAGGGGGCACAGAGACCCAGTACTTC. Amino acid sequence: CASSLTGGTETQYF.

V gene TRBV5-1 combines with J gene TRBJ2-3; D is unclear. The germline CDR1 and CDR2 sequences are SGHRS and YFSETQ. The length of the CDR3 is 13 residues. The V end lost 8 bases, the J end lost 2 bases, and 12 bases lay between the germline ends. In DNA, the CDR3 is TGCGCCAGTGTTAACTCACCCACAGATACGCAGTATTTT. This translates into CASVNSPTDTQYF. The variable domain in full, completed from reference TRBV5-1 and TRBJ2-3, reads KAGVTQTPRYLIKTRGQQVTLSCSPISGHRSVSWYQQTPGQGLQFLFEYFSETQRNKGNFPGRFSGRQFSNSRSEMNVSTLELGDSALYLCASVNSPTDTQYFGPGTRLTVL.